What follows describes a single T cell receptor (beta chain). Its antigen is not known. This entry is derived from a study of cytomegalovirus exposure and HLA in healthy donors. At the level of the study: Unique TCRs from HLA-typed donors, 70 million to 85 million of them, were held in an early data release. The study, taken as a whole, reports: Information on immune exposure was restricted to one variable (CMV serostatus).

PCR primers comprised 60 Vbeta and 13 Jbeta primers. Produced via immunoSEQ multiplex PCR; TCRdb's table is partial and in-frame only. Of more than 45,000 clones in the sample, 82% were seen once. This CDR3 has 15 amino acids. Per the germline V gene, CDR1 is SGHNT and CDR2 is YENEEA. V shed 6 bases, J shed 2 bases, and the junction held 8 bases outside the gene matches. This TCR derives from a man younger than 45 in good health and CMV-seronegative. The J gene is TRBJ2-3, the V gene TRBV11-3; 7 bases map to TRBD1. Sequencing was carried out using PBMCs. CDR3 nucleotide sequence: TGTGCCAGCAGTCGTCGGGACAGACCCACAGATACGCAGTATTTT. Translated, it gives CASSRRDRPTDTQYF.